This entry describes one T cell receptor beta chain. This specimen belongs to a study of blood T cell repertoires in COVID-19. Enrollees, about 18 to 89 years old, lived in about two dozen US areas. V dropped 0 bases and J dropped 8 bases, with 16 bases sitting between them. CDR1 is SEHNR and CDR2 is FQNEAQ in the germline V gene (reference sequence). The CDR3 has 15 residues. How the authors handled the data: Amplification from reference gene primers served as the basis for estimated nucleated cell counts. Here immunoSEQ multiplex PCR was the method, and the copy in TCRdb shows in-frame clones only, minus some. For V, J and clone size, that table is used; D and trimming come from the DNA. The sample lists roughly 400,000 clones, 85% to 90% occurring once.

The sequenced material came from PBMCs or T cells enriched from blood (not recorded which). V is TRBV7-9 and J is TRBJ1-2; TRBD1 is a possible D gene (5 bases). The origin of this receptor is a man aged 30-40 years who had recovered from COVID-19. The DNA of the CDR3 is TGTGCCAGCAGCTTAGCGCAGACAGACGGCAGGGGCTACACCTTC. Protein sequence: CASSLAQTDGRGYTF. Complete variable domain (other parts from reference TRBV7-9 and TRBJ1-2): DTGVSQNPRHKITKRGQNVTFRCDPISEHNRLYWYRQTLGQGPEFLTYFQNEAQLEKSRLLSDRFSAERPKGSFSTLEIQRTEQGDSAMYLCASSLAQTDGRGYTFGSGTRLTVV.